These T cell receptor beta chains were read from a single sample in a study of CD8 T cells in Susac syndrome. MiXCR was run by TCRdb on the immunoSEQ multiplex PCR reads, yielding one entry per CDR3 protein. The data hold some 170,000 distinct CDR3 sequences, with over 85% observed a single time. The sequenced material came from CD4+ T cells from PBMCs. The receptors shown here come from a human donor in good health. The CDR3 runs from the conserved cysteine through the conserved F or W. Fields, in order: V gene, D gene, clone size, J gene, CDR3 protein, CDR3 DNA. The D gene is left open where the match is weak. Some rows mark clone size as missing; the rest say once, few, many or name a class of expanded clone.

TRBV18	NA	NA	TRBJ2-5	CASSPQGTQETQYF	TGTGCCAGCTCACCTCAGGGAACCCAAGAGACCCAGTACTTC
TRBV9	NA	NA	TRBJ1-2	CASSVRGGDDYGYTF	TGTGCCAGCAGCGTACGAGGGGGAGATGACTATGGCTACACCTTC
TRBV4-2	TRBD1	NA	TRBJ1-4	CASSQEGQGRHEKLFF	TGTGCCAGCAGCCAAGAAGGACAGGGACGACATGAAAAACTGTTTTTT
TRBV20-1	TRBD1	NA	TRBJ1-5	CSASQGADQPQHF	TGCAGTGCTAGTCAGGGGGCGGACCAGCCCCAGCATTTT
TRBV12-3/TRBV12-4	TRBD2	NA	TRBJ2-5	CASSSLLAAQETQYF	TGTGCCAGCAGTTCCCTCCTAGCGGCCCAAGAGACCCAGTACTTC
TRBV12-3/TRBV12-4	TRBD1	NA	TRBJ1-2	CASSRQGIYYGYTF	TGTGCCAGCAGTCGACAGGGAATTTACTATGGCTACACCTTC
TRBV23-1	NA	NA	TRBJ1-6	CASSPWIEVPEEPPLHF	TGCGCCAGCAGTCCATGGATAGAGGTCCCAGAGGAGCCACCCCTCCACTTT
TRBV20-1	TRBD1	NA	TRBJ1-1	CSARPTTGLPEAFF	TGCAGTGCTAGACCTACGACAGGGTTGCCTGAAGCTTTCTTT
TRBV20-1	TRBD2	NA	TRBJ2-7	CSAVTSGGAYEQYF	TGCAGTGCTGTCACTAGCGGGGGGGCCTACGAGCAGTACTTC
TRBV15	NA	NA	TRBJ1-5	CATSRDSGDYQPQHF	TGTGCCACCAGCAGAGATTCCGGGGACTATCAGCCCCAGCATTTT
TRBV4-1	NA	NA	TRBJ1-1	CASSQRVRVNTEAFF	TGCGCCAGCAGCCAAAGGGTAAGAGTGAACACTGAAGCTTTCTTT
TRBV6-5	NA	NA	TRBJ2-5	CASSYRGRGVETQYF	TGTGCCAGCAGTTACAGGGGCCGGGGTGTAGAGACCCAGTACTTC
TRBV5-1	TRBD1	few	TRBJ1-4	CASSRDRGNEKLFF	TGCGCCAGCAGCCGGGACAGGGGGAATGAAAAACTGTTTTTT
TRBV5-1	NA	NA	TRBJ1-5	CASSLGQGPHQPQHF	TGCGCCAGCAGCTTGGGGCAGGGTCCCCATCAGCCCCAGCATTTT
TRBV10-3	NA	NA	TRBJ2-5	CAISDREETQYF	TGTGCCATCAGTGACAGGGAAGAGACCCAGTACTTC
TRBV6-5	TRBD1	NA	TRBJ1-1	CASNDLRTGLAFF	TGTGCCAGCAACGACCTGCGGACAGGCCTCGCTTTCTTT
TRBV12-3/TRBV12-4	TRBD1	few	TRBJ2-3	CASSSRQGDTQYF	TGTGCCAGCAGTTCCAGACAGGGAGATACGCAGTATTTT
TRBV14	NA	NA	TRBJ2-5	CASSQGGLQETQYF	TGTGCCAGCAGCCAAGGGGGCCTCCAAGAGACCCAGTACTTC
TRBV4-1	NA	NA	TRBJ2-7	CASSQVGKEEQYF	TGCGCCAGCAGCCAAGTGGGGAAAGAGGAGCAGTACTTC
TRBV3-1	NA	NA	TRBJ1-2	CASSPNSQGAGGYTF	TGTGCCAGCAGCCCCAACTCACAGGGAGCGGGCGGCTACACCTTC
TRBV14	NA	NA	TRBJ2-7	CASSQYSYEQYF	TGTGCCAGCAGCCAATACTCCTACGAGCAGTACTTC
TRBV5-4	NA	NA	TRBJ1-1	CASSLRETTEAFF	TGTGCCAGCAGCTTGCGGGAGACCACTGAAGCTTTCTTT
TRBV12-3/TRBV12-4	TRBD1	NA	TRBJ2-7	CASSVTGDEQYF	TGTGCCAGCAGTGTGACAGGGGACGAGCAGTACTTC
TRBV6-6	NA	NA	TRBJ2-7	CASSYSGDLYYEQYF	TGTGCCAGCAGTTACTCGGGGGACCTTTACTACGAGCAGTACTTC